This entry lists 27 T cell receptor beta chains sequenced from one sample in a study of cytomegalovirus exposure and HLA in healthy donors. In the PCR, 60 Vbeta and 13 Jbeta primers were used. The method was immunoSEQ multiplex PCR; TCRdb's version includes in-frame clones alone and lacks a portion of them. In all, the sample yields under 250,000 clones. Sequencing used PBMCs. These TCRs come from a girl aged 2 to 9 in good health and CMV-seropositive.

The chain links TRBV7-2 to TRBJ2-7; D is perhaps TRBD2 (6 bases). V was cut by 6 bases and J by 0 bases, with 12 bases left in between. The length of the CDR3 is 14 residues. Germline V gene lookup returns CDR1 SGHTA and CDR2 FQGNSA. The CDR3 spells CASSRSGVSYEQYF. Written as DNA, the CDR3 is TGTGCCAGCAGTCGGTCGGGGGTCTCCTACGAGCAGTACTTC.

This CDR3 is CASSLGGSGASYNEQFF. The CDR3 region has the DNA TGTGCCAGCAGCTTGGGGGGTAGCGGGGCATCCTACAATGAGCAGTTCTTC. The V call is TRBV5-4, the J call TRBJ2-1, with 8 bases that match TRBD2. Trimming at V came to 0 bases and at J to 1 base, leaving 6 bases not matched to a gene. Germline CDR1 reads SGHNT; CDR2 reads YYREEE (reference sequence). This CDR3 region has 17 residues.

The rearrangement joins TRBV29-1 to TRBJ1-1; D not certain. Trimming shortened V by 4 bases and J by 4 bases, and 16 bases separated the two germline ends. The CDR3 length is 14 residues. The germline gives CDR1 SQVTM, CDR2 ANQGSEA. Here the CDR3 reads CSVVGVVWGTEAFF. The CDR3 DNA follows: TGCAGCGTTGTCGGGGTTGTGTGGGGCACTGAAGCTTTCTTT. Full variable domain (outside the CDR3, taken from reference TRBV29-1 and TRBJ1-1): SAVISQKPSRDICQRGTSLTIQCQVDSQVTMMFWYRQQPGQSLTLIATANQGSEATYESGFVIDKFPISRPNLTFSTLTVSNMSPEDSSIYLCSVVGVVWGTEAFFGQGTRLTVV.

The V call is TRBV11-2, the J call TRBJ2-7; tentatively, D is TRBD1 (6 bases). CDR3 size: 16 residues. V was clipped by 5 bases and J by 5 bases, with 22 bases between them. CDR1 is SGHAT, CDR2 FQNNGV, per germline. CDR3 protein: CASSNTGNSLFNEQYF. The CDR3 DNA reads TGTGCCAGCAGCAATACAGGGAATTCTTTGTTCAACGAGCAGTACTTC.

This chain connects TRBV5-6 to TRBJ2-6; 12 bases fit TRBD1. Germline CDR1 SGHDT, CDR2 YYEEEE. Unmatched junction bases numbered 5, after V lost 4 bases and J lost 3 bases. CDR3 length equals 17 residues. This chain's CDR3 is CASSPGTGGLGANVLTF. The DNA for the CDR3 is TGTGCCAGCAGCCCAGGGACAGGGGGCCTTGGGGCCAACGTCCTGACTTTC.

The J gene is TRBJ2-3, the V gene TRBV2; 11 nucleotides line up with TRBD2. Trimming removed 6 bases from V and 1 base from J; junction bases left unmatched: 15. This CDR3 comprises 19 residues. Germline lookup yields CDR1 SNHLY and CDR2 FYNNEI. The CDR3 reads CASRESTLAGGPGTDTQYF. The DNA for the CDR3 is TGTGCCAGCAGGGAGAGTACTTTAGCGGGAGGGCCGGGCACAGATACGCAGTATTTT.

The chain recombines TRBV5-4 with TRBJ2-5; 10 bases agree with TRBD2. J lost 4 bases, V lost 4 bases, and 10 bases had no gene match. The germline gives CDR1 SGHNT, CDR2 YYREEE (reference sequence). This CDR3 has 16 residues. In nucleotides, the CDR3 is TGTGCCAGCAGCCCTGGGGGAGCTAGCGGGAGAGAGACCCAGTACTTC. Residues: CASSPGGASGRETQYF.

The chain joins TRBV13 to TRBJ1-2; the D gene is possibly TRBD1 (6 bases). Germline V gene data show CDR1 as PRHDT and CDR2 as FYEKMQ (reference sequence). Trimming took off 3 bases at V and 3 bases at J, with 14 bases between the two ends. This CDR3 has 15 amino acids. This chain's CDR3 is CASSLAGAWDYGYTF. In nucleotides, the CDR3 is TGTGCCAGCAGCTTGGCGGGGGCATGGGACTATGGCTACACCTTC. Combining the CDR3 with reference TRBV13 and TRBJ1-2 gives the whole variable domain AAGVIQSPRHLIKEKRETATLKCYPIPRHDTVYWYQQGPGQDPQFLISFYEKMQSDKGSIPDRFSAQQFSDYHSELNMSSLELGDSALYFCASSLAGAWDYGYTFGSGTRLTVV.

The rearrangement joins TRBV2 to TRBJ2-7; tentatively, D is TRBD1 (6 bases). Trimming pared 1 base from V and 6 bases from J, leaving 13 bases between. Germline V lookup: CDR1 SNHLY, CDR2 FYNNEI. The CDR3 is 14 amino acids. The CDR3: CASSEVRDMSEQYF. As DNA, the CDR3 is TGTGCCAGCAGTGAAGTTCGGGACATGTCCGAGCAGTACTTC.

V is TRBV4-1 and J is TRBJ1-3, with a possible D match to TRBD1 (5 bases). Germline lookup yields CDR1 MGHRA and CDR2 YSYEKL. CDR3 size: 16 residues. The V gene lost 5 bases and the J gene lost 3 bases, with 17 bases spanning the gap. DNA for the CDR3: TGCGCCAGCAGCTCCCGACAGAGCGAAGGTGGAAACACCATATATTTT. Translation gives CASSSRQSEGGNTIYF.

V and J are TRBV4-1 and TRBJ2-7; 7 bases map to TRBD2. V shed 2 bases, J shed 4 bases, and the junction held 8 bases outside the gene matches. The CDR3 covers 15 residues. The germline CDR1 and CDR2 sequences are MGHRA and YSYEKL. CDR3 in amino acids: CASSQLPAGVYEQYF. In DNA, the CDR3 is TGCGCCAGCAGCCAATTACCCGCGGGAGTGTACGAGCAGTACTTC.

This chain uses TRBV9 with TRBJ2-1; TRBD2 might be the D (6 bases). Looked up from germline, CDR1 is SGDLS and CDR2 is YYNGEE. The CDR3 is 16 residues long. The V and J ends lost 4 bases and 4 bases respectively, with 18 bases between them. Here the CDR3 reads CASSPPGGPYYNEQFF. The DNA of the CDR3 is TGTGCCAGCAGCCCCCCCGGGGGTCCATATTACAATGAGCAGTTCTTC.

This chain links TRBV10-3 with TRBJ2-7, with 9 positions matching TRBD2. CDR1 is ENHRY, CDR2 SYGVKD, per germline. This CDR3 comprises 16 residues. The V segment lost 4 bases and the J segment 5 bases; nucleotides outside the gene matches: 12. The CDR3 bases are TGTGCCATCAGTGGTAGGGCTAGCGGGAACACGGACGAGCAGTACTTC. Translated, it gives CAISGRASGNTDEQYF.

Here the CDR3 DNA reads TGTGCCAGCACCTCCAGGCAAGAGCAGTACTTC. It yields the protein CASTSRQEQYF. The chain couples TRBV28 to TRBJ2-5; D is uncertain. The length of the CDR3 is 11 residues. Germline lookup yields CDR1 MDHEN and CDR2 SYDVKM. V was cut by 7 bases and J by 11 bases, with 14 bases left in between.

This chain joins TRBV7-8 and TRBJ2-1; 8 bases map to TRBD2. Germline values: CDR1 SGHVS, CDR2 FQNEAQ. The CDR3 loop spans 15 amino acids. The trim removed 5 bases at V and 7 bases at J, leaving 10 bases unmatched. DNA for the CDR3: TGTGCCAGCAGCATTAGAGCGGGAGTGTGGAATGAGCAGTTCTTC. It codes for CASSIRAGVWNEQFF.

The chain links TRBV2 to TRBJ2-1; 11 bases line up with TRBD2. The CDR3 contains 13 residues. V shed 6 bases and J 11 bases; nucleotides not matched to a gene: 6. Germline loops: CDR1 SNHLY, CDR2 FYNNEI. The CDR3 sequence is CASSQLAGEKQFF. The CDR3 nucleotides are TGTGCCAGCAGCCAACTAGCGGGAGAAAAGCAGTTCTTC.

CDR3 protein: CASSPGNQPQHF. CDR3 nucleotide sequence: TGTGCCAGCAGCCCGGGTAATCAGCCCCAGCATTTT. The V and J genes are TRBV7-2 and TRBJ1-5; D is ambiguous. The CDR3 is 12 amino acids. Germline V CDR1 and CDR2: SGHTA, FQGNSA. Trimming took off 5 bases at V and 4 bases at J, with 6 bases between the two ends. Full variable domain (missing parts from reference TRBV7-2 and TRBJ1-5): GAGVSQSPSNKVTEKGKDVELRCDPISGHTALYWYRQSLGQGLEFLIYFQGNSAPDKSGLPSDRFSAERTGGSVSTLTIQRTQQEDSAVYLCASSPGNQPQHFGDGTRLSIL.

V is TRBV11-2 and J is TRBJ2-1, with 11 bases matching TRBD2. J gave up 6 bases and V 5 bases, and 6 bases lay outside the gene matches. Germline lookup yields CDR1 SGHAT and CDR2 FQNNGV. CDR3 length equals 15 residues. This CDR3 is CASSPQLAGVNEQFF. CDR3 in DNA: TGTGCCAGCAGCCCCCAACTAGCGGGAGTCAATGAGCAGTTCTTC.

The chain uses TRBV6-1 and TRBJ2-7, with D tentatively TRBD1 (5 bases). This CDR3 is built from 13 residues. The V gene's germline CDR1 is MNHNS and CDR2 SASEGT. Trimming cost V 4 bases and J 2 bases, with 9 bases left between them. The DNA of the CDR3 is TGTGCCAGCAGTGCCGGCAGGGCCTACGAGCAGTACTTC. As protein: CASSAGRAYEQYF.

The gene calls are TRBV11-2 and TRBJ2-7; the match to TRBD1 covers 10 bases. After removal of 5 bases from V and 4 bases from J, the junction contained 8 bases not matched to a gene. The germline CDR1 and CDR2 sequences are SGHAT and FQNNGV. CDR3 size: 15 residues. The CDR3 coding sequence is TGTGCCAGCAGCGGTACCGGGACAGGGGATTACGAGCAGTACTTC. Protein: CASSGTGTGDYEQYF.

The CDR3 here is CASSLVLQGAQTGTEAFF. CDR3 nucleotides: TGTGCCAGCAGCTTGGTCTTACAGGGGGCTCAGACGGGAACTGAAGCTTTCTTT. The chain employs TRBV5-8 and TRBJ1-1; 9 nucleotides agree with TRBD1. V trimming: 0 bases; J trimming: 5 bases; junction bases outside the gene matches: 14. This CDR3 is 18 amino acids long. CDR1 is SGHTS, CDR2 YDEGEE, per germline.

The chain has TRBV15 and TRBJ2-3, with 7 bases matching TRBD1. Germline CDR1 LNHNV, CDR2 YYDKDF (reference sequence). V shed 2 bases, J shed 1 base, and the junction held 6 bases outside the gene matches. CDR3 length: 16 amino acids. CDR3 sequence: CATSRLPQGGTDTQYF. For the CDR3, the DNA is TGTGCCACCAGCAGACTTCCCCAGGGGGGCACAGATACGCAGTATTTT.

CDR3: CASSSGQGKGQETQYF. CDR3 in DNA: TGCGCCAGCAGCTCCGGACAGGGGAAGGGCCAAGAGACCCAGTACTTC. The rearrangement links TRBV5-1 to TRBJ2-5; 9 nucleotides match TRBD1. The CDR3 extends over 16 amino acids. After removal of 3 bases from V and 1 base from J, the junction contained 7 bases not matched to a gene. Germline V lookup: CDR1 SGHRS, CDR2 YFSETQ.

The CDR3 region has the DNA TGTGCCAGCAGCCAAGGCCAGCGCAGAGATACGCAGTATTTT. Protein: CASSQGQRRDTQYF. The J gene is TRBJ2-3, the V gene TRBV14; D is unclear. The CDR3 is 14 amino acids. V lost 1 base, J lost 5 bases, and 10 bases lay in between. Germline V lookup: CDR1 SGHDN, CDR2 FVKESK.

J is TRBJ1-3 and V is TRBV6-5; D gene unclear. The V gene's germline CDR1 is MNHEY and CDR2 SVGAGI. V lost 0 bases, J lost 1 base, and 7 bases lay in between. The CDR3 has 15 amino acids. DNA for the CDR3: TGTGCCAGCAGTTACTCCGCGAGGTCTGGAAACACCATATATTTT. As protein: CASSYSARSGNTIYF.

The CDR3 nucleotides read TGTGCCAGCAGTGGACAGGGCGCCGGGGAGCTGTTTTTT. Encoded protein: CASSGQGAGELFF. This rearrangement joins TRBV2 to TRBJ2-2, with 7 bases that match TRBD1. Losses at the gene ends were 4 bases for V and 6 bases for J; bases not matched to a gene: 2. CDR1 and CDR2 (germline): SNHLY, FYNNEI. This CDR3 contains 13 residues.

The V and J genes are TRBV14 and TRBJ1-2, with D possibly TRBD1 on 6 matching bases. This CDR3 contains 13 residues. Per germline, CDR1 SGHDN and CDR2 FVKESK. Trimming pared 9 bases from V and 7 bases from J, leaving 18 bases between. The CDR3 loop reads CASSIGTLRGYTF. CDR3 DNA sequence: TGTGCCAGTTCCATAGGGACACTTCGTGGCTACACCTTC.